The 7 T cell receptor beta chains below were found in one sample sequenced in a study of T cell responses to AZD1222 COVID-19 vaccine. The table came from immunoSEQ multiplex PCR; TCRdb's copy has only in-frame clones and leaves some out. The top ten hold approximately 1% of the sample, which has more than 95,000 clones, 92% seen once. Here the sequenced sample was peripheral blood, taken on day 0 of AZD1222 vaccination. The receptors derive from an adult in good health.

Only one count was recorded for this clone. The gene calls are TRBV5-1 and TRBJ1-1; D remains unclear. Germline V gene data show CDR1 as SGHRS and CDR2 as YFSETQ. There are 14 residues in the CDR3. V lost 4 bases and J 4 bases, leaving 14 bases between the germline ends. CDR3 loop: CASSPGGGVTEAFF. The CDR3 coding sequence is TGCGCCAGCAGCCCCGGTGGAGGAGTCACTGAAGCTTTCTTT.

The gene calls are TRBV7-9 and TRBJ2-7; 7 nucleotides line up with TRBD2. This CDR3 is 16 amino acids long. The V and J ends lost 5 bases and 0 bases, in that order; junction bases with no gene match: 10. Germline CDR1 reads SEHNR; CDR2 reads FQNEAQ (reference sequence). For the CDR3, the DNA is TGTGCCAGCAGCCGAGCGGGGCAGGTTAGCTCCTACGAGCAGTACTTC. Protein sequence: CASSRAGQVSSYEQYF.

The chain recombines TRBV7-2 with TRBJ1-5; D uncertain. The CDR3 totals 16 residues. V dropped 5 bases and J dropped 6 bases, with 20 bases sitting between them. CDR1 and CDR2 from the germline V gene are SGHTA and FQGNSA. The CDR3 nucleotides read TGTGCCAGCAGCCCCTCAATAGGACTCTTTGGTCAGCCCCAGCATTTT. It specifies CASSPSIGLFGQPQHF.

The J gene is TRBJ1-6, the V gene TRBV5-4; D is unresolved. The V gene lost 5 bases and the J gene lost 5 bases, with 14 bases spanning the gap. Germline CDR1 and CDR2: SGHNT and YYREEE (reference sequence). There are 15 residues in the CDR3. CDR3 in amino acids: CASRDMKANNSPLHF. The CDR3 DNA is TGTGCCAGCAGGGATATGAAGGCCAATAATTCACCCCTCCACTTT.

This rearrangement joins TRBV7-2 to TRBJ1-2; D ambiguous. The CDR3 is 12 residues long. Trimming took 1 base from V and 7 from J, leaving 7 bases between them. Looked up from germline, CDR1 is SGHTA and CDR2 is FQGNSA. CDR3 sequence reads: CASSLDTAGYTF. DNA for the CDR3: TGTGCCAGCAGCTTAGATACGGCTGGCTACACCTTC.

The chain combines TRBV28 with TRBJ2-7; D unresolved. Per the germline V gene, CDR1 is MDHEN and CDR2 is SYDVKM. V was shortened by 2 bases and J by 4 bases, with 6 bases between the two germline ends. The length of the CDR3 is 12 residues. The CDR3 loop reads CASSLNLYEQYF. CDR3 bases: TGTGCCAGCAGTTTAAACCTGTACGAGCAGTACTTC.

This chain uses TRBV27 with TRBJ1-2, with 10 positions matching TRBD1. The germline CDR1 and CDR2 sequences are MNHEY and SMNVEV (reference sequence). J was trimmed by 4 bases and V by 7 bases; bases with no gene match: 9. The CDR3 loop spans 15 amino acids. The CDR3 spells CASTHSTGGAYGYTF. CDR3 sequence (DNA): TGTGCCAGCACCCACTCGACAGGGGGCGCCTATGGCTACACCTTC.